The T cell receptor (beta chain) described here comes from a study of CD8 T cells in ankylosing spondylitis. Study-wide results and caveats: Both synovial fluid and blood in reactive arthritis had previously been reported to carry some motif variants. For ankylosing spondylitis blood, a TCR beta motif of 7 or 8 highly homologous variants appeared characteristic. It was reported that disease-linked clones were significantly enriched in matched ankylosing spondylitis synovial fluid.

Each TCR beta library was made by quantitative 5'-RACE that incorporated molecular barcodes. From the 5' RACE reads, TCRdb called clonotypes with MiXCR, one entry per CDR3 protein. The repertoire includes 120,000 or so distinct CDR3 sequences, roughly an eighth of them detected once, and roughly 3% sits in the top ten. The CDR3 is 16 residues long. Per the germline V gene, CDR1 is SGHRS and CDR2 is YFSETQ. On this clonotype: Its antigen is still unknown. This may come from a read error, since a much larger clone is one base off.

The TCR comes from a female donor with ankylosing spondylitis or in good health (not recorded which). The chain links TRBV5-1 to TRBJ2-3, with D tentatively TRBD1 (5 bases). Sequencing was carried out using blood, either unsorted or a sorted T cell fraction (not recorded which). The CDR3 here is CTSSLGQYTSTDTQYF. In DNA form, the CDR3 reads TGCACCAGCAGCTTGGGGCAGTACACTAGCACAGATACGCAGTATTTT.